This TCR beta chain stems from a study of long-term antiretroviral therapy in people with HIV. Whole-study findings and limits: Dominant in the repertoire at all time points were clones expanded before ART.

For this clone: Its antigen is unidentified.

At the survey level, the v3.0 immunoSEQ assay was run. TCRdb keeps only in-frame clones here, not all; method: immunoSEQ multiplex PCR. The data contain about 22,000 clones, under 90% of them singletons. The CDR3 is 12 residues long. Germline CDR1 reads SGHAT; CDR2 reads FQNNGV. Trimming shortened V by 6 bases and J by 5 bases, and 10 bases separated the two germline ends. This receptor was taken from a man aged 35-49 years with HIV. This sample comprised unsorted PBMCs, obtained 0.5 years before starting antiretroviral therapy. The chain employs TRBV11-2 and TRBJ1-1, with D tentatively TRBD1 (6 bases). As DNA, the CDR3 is TGTGCCAGCAGTACAGGGTTGACTGAAGCTTTCTTT. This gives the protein CASSTGLTEAFF.